This T cell receptor (beta chain) was documented in a study of identical twins. Via MiXCR, TCRdb re-called the 5' RACE reads, giving one row per CDR3 protein. The repertoire holds more than 350,000 distinct CDR3 sequences, around 9.7% seen once, with over 7% in the top ten. This clonotype was seen only a few times. Germline V gene sequence: CDR1 MGHRA, CDR2 YSYEKL. With 2 bases clipped from V and 6 bases from J, the junction kept 9 bases outside the gene matches. The CDR3 runs to 17 residues. This sequence originates from a woman aged 50 to 60 in good health. Sequenced input: naive T cells sorted from blood. V usage is TRBV4-1 and J usage is TRBJ2-2; 10 nucleotides line up with TRBD2. The CDR3 reads CASSQHLAGVYAGELFF. In DNA, the CDR3 is TGCGCCAGCAGCCAACACCTAGCGGGAGTATATGCCGGGGAGCTGTTTTTT.